Each of the 17 T cell receptor beta chains below was sequenced from the same sample in a study of blood T cell repertoires in COVID-19. TCRdb keeps only in-frame clones here, not all; method: immunoSEQ multiplex PCR. The repertoire holds about 200,000 clones, with 70% to 90% as singletons. Sequencing was carried out using peripheral blood. The receptors derive from a woman between 45 and 60 years old with acute or convalescent COVID-19.

The genes are TRBV2 and TRBJ2-5; D not certain. V shed 5 bases and J shed 1 base, with 8 bases lying between them. Germline-derived CDR1 and CDR2 are SNHLY and FYNNEI. This CDR3 has 13 residues. The CDR3 DNA follows: TGTGCCAGCAGTTTTCTACCCCAAGAGACCCAGTACTTC. Translated: CASSFLPQETQYF. Full variable domain (missing parts from reference TRBV2 and TRBJ2-5): EPEVTQTPSHQVTQMGQEVILRCVPISNHLYFYWYRQILGQKVEFLVSFYNNEISEKSEIFDDQFSVERPDGSNFTLKIRSTKLEDSAMYFCASSFLPQETQYFGPGTRLLVL.

The chain has TRBV19 and TRBJ2-3, with TRBD2 matching 10 bases. The CDR3 length is 15 residues. Unmatched junction bases numbered 10, after V lost 7 bases and J lost 6 bases. Germline CDR1 is LNHDA and CDR2 is SQIVND (reference sequence). The chain's CDR3 is CASIGPSGSSDTQYF. In DNA, the CDR3 is TGTGCCAGTATCGGGCCTAGCGGGAGTTCGGATACGCAGTATTTT.

The V gene is TRBV5-1, the J gene TRBJ2-1, with a possible D match to TRBD2 (6 bases). Germline lookup yields CDR1 SGHRS and CDR2 YFSETQ. CDR3 size: 12 residues. CDR3 sequence reads: CSSTEGSSEQFF. The DNA of the CDR3 is TGCTCTTCCACGGAGGGGTCGAGTGAGCAGTTCTTC.

This clone was counted between two and nine times. The V gene is TRBV5-5, the J gene TRBJ1-6; D not resolved. The CDR3 extends over 15 amino acids. Deletions cut 0 bases from V and 9 bases from J, with 13 bases between. Per the germline V gene, CDR1 is SGHKS and CDR2 is YYEKEE (reference sequence). In DNA form, the CDR3 reads TGTGCCAGCAGCTTGGAACGGCGGGCAGGTTCACCCCTCCACTTT. This sequence encodes CASSLERRAGSPLHF.

V usage is TRBV27 and J usage is TRBJ2-7, with D maybe TRBD1 (7 bases). Between the trimmed V and J ends, which lost 7 bases and 7 bases, there was a span of 20 bases. The CDR3 length is 14 residues. Germline V CDR1 and CDR2: MNHEY, SMNVEV (reference sequence). CDR3 loop: CASNPIDRAGEQYF. DNA for the CDR3: TGTGCCAGCAACCCGATCGACAGGGCGGGGGAGCAGTACTTC.

CDR3 sequence: CASSQDFLAASSYNEQFF. The CDR3, as DNA: TGCGCCAGCAGCCAAGATTTCCTAGCGGCGAGCTCCTACAATGAGCAGTTCTTC. The chain employs TRBV4-3 and TRBJ2-1; 7 positions match TRBD2. The CDR3 extends over 18 amino acids. V was pared by 0 bases and J by 0 bases, with 8 bases of the junction left unmatched. Germline V gene lookup returns CDR1 LGHNA and CDR2 YSLEER.

This chain joins TRBV7-2 and TRBJ2-5, with TRBD2 matching 9 bases. This CDR3 has 17 amino acids. Germline CDR1 is SGHTA and CDR2 is FQGNSA. Losses at the gene ends were 4 bases for V and 6 bases for J; bases not matched to a gene: 15. The CDR3 bases are TGTGCCAGCAGCTCCGCCCTAGGCGCGGGGGGGCCAAAGACCCAGTACTTC. It translates to CASSSALGAGGPKTQYF.

V gene TRBV5-1 combines with J gene TRBJ2-3; TRBD2 agrees at 10 bases. The CDR3 contains 16 residues. The J segment lost 1 base and the V segment lost 4 bases, leaving 6 bases of the junction unmatched. The V gene's germline CDR1 is SGHRS and CDR2 YFSETQ. The DNA for the CDR3 is TGCGCCAGCAGCGTGTCTAGCGGGGGACGCACAGATACGCAGTATTTT. Protein: CASSVSSGGRTDTQYF.

The rearrangement uses TRBV7-3 and TRBJ2-3; D is possibly TRBD2 (5 bases). V lost 5 bases, J lost 0 bases, and 15 bases lay in between. CDR3 size: 16 residues. The germline V gene encodes CDR1 SGHTA and CDR2 FQGTGA. CDR3 loop: CASSRGGLASTDTQYF. The CDR3 bases are TGTGCCAGCAGCCGAGGAGGATTAGCGAGCACAGATACGCAGTATTTT.

V gene TRBV5-1 combines with J gene TRBJ2-3, with 10 nucleotides matching TRBD2. CDR3 length equals 17 residues. V trimming: 1 base; J trimming: 0 bases; junction bases outside the gene matches: 5. CDR1 is SGHRS, CDR2 YFSETQ, per germline. The CDR3 bases are TGCGCCAGCAGCTTGCGCCAGACTAGCGGGAGCACAGATACGCAGTATTTT. It encodes CASSLRQTSGSTDTQYF.

The rearrangement uses TRBV18 and TRBJ1-6; perhaps TRBD1 as D (6 bases). Germline V gene data show CDR1 as KGHSH and CDR2 as LQKENI. With 2 bases removed from V and 10 bases from J, the gap between germline ends came to 12 bases. This CDR3 contains 14 residues. As DNA, the CDR3 is TGTGCCAGCTCACCAGAGGACAGTAGGTCACCCCTCCACTTT. It specifies CASSPEDSRSPLHF.

On this clone itself: Different DNA sequences within this sample yield the same CDR3. The V call is TRBV24-1, the J call TRBJ1-2, with a tentative D call TRBD1 (5 bases). CDR1 is KGHDR, CDR2 SFDVKD, per germline. The CDR3 length is 15 residues. V was shortened by 3 bases and J by 2 bases, with 12 bases between the two germline ends. The CDR3 coding sequence is TGTGCCACCAGTGATCCCGGACAAGGCAACTATGGCTACACCTTC. This translates into CATSDPGQGNYGYTF.

The V call is TRBV3-1 (or the pseudogene TRBV3-2), the J call TRBJ1-2, with no clear D. Germline CDR1 reads LGHDT; CDR2 reads YNNKEL (reference sequence). This CDR3 is 12 amino acids long. Between the trimmed V and J ends, which lost 5 bases and 11 bases, there was a span of 15 bases. CDR3 sequence reads: CASSLTSLGYTF. The CDR3 DNA reads TGTGCCAGCAGCTTGACCTCGCTCGGGTACACCTTC.

V is TRBV7-9 and J is TRBJ1-1, with D perhaps matching TRBD1 (6 bases). This CDR3 contains 13 residues. V lost 11 bases, J lost 1 base, and 14 bases lay in between. Germline assignment: CDR1 SEHNR and CDR2 FQNEAQ (reference sequence). The CDR3 region is CADRTATNTEAFF. In DNA, the CDR3 is TGTGCCGACCGGACAGCAACGAACACTGAAGCTTTCTTT.

In this sample, this clone turned up once. This sequence joins TRBV30 and TRBJ2-1; D is undetermined. With 5 bases removed from V and 3 bases from J, the gap between germline ends came to 11 bases. The CDR3 spans 13 residues. The germline V gene encodes CDR1 GTSNPN and CDR2 SVGIG (reference sequence). CDR3 coding DNA: TGTGCCTGGGTGAGGTCGAGCTACAATGAGCAGTTCTTC. This sequence encodes CAWVRSSYNEQFF. Full variable domain (remainder filled in from reference TRBV30 and TRBJ2-1): SQTIHQWPATLVQPVGSPLSLECTVEGTSNPNLYWYRQAAGRGLQLLFYSVGIGQISSEVPQNLSASRPQDRQFILSSKKLLLSDSGFYLCAWVRSSYNEQFFGPGTRLTVL.

This clone showed up just a few times. The chain carries TRBV5-1 and TRBJ1-1, with 8 bases aligning to TRBD1. Trimming cost V 0 bases and J 6 bases; bases outside gene matches: 4. Germline V gives CDR1 SGHRS, CDR2 YFSETQ. This CDR3 has 14 amino acids. CDR3 sequence: CASSLGTGSAEAFF. The CDR3 region has the DNA TGCGCCAGCAGCTTGGGGACAGGGTCGGCTGAAGCTTTCTTT.

The chain links TRBV15 to TRBJ2-2; D call uncertain. V lost 3 bases to trimming and J lost 3 bases, with 5 bases between them. The length of the CDR3 is 13 residues. Germline V CDR1 and CDR2: LNHNV, YYDKDF (reference sequence). CDR3 amino acids: CATSRGDTGELFF. CDR3 DNA: TGTGCCACCAGCAGGGGCGACACCGGGGAGCTGTTTTTT. The variable domain in full, completed from reference TRBV15 and TRBJ2-2, reads DAMVIQNPRYQVTQFGKPVTLSCSQTLNHNVMYWYQQKSSQAPKLLFHYYDKDFNNEADTPDNFQSRRPNTSFCFLDIRSPGLGDTAMYLCATSRGDTGELFFGEGSRLTVL.